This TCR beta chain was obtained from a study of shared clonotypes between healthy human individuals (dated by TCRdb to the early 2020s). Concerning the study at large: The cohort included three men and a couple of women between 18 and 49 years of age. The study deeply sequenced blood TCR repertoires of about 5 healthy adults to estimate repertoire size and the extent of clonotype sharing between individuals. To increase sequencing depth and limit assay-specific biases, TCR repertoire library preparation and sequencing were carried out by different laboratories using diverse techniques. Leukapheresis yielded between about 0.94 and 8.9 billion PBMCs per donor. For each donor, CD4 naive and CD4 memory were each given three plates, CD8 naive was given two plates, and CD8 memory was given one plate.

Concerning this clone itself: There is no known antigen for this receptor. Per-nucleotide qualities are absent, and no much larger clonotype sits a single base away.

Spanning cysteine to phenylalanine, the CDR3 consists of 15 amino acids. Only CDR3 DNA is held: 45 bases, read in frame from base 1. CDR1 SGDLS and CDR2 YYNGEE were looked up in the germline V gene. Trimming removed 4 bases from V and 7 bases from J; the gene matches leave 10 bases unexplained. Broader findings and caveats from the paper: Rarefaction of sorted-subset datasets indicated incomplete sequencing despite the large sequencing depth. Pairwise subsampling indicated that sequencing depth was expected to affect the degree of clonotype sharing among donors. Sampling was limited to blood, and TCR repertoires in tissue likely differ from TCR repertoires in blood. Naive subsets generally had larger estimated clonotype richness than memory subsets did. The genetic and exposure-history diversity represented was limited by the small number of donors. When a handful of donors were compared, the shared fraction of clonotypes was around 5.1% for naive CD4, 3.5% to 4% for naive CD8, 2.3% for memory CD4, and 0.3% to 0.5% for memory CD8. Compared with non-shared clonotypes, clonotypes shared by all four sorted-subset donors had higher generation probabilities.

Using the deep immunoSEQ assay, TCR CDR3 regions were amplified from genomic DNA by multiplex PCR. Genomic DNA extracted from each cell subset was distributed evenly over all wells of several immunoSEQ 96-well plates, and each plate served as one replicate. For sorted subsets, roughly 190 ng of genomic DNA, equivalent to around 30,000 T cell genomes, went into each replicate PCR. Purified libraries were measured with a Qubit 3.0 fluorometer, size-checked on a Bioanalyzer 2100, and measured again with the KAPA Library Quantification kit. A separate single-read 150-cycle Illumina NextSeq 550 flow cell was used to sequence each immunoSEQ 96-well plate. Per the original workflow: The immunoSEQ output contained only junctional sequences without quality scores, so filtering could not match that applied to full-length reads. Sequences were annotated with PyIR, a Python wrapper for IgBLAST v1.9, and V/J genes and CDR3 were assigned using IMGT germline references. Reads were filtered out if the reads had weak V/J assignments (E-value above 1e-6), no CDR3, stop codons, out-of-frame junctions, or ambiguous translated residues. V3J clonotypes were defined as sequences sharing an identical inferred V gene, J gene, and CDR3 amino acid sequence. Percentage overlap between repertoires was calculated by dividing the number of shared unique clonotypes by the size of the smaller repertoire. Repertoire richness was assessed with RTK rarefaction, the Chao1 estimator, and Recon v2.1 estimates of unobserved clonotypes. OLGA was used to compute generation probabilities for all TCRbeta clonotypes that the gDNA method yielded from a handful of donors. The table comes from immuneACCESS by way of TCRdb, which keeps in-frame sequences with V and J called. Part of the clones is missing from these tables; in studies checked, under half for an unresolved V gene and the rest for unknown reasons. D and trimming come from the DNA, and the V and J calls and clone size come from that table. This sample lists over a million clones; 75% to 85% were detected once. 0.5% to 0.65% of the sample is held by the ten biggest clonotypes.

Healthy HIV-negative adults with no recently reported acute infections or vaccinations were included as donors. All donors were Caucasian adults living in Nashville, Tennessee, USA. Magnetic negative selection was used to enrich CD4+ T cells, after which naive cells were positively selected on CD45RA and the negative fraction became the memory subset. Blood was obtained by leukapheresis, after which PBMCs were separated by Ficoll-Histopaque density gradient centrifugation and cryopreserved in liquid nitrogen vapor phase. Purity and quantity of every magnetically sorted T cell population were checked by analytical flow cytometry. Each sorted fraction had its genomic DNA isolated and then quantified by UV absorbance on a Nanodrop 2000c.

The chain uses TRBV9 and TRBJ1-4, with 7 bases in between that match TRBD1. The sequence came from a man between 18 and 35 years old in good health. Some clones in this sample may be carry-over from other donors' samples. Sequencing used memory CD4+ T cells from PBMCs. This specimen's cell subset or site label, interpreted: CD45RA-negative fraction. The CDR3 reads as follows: CASSLPQGGSEKLFF. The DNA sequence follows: TGTGCCAGCAGCCTCCCCCAGGGGGGGAGTGAAAAACTGTTTTTT.